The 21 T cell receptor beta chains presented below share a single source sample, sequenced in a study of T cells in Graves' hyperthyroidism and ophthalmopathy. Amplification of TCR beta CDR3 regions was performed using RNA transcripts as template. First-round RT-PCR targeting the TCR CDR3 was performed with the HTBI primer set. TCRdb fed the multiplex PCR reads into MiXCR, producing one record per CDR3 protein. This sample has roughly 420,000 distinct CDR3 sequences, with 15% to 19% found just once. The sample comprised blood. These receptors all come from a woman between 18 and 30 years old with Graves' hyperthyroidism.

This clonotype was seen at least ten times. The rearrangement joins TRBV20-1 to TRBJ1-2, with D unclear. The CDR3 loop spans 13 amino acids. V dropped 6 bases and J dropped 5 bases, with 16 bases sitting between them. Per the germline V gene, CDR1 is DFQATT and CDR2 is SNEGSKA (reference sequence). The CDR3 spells CSAPYSSFYGYTF. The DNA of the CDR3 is TGCAGTGCACCTTACAGCTCCTTTTATGGCTACACCTTC.

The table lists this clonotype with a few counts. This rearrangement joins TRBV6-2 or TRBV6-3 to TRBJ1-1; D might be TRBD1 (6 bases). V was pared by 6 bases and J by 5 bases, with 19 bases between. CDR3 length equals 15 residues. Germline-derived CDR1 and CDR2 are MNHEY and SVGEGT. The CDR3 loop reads CASSETGRGVTEAFF. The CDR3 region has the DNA TGTGCCAGCAGCGAAACAGGGAGGGGAGTGACTGAAGCTTTCTTT.

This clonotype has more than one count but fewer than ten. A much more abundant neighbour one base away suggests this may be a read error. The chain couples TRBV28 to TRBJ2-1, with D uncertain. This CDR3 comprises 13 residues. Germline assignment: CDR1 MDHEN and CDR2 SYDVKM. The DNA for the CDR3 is TGTGCCAGCAGTTTGTTACCCTACACTGAGCAGTTCTTC. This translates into CASSLLPYTEQFF.

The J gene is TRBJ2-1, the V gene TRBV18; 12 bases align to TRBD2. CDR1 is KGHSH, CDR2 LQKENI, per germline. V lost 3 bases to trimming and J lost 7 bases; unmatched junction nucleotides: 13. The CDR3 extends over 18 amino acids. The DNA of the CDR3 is TGTGCCAGCTCACCCTGGTTGACTAGCGGGAGAATGGGTAATGAGCAGTTCTTC. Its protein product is CASSPWLTSGRMGNEQFF.

CDR3 DNA sequence: TGCAGTGCTAGTTACAGCGGGAGGAAAAAAAATGAGCAGTTCTTC. It yields the protein CSASYSGRKKNEQFF. The V gene is TRBV20-1, the J gene TRBJ2-1, with 9 bases aligning to TRBD2. This CDR3 has 15 amino acids. The V segment lost 3 bases and the J segment 7 bases; nucleotides outside the gene matches: 10. Per the germline V gene, CDR1 is DFQATT and CDR2 is SNEGSKA (reference sequence).

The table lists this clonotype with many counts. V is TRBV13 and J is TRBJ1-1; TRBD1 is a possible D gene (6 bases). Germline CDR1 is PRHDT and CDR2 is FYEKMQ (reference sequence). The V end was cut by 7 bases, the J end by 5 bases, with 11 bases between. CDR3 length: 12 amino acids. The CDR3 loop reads CASTGARTEAFF. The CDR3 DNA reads TGTGCCAGCACAGGGGCTCGGACTGAAGCTTTCTTT.

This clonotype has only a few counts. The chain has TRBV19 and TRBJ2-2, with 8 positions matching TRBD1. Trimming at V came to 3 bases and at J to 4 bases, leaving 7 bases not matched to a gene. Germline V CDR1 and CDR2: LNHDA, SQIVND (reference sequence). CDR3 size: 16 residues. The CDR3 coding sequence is TGTGCCAGTAGTATTCGCAGGGGGCTTCTCACCGGGGAGCTGTTTTTT. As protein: CASSIRRGLLTGELFF. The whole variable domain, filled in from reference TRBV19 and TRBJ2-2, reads DGGITQSPKYLFRKEGQNVTLSCEQNLNHDAMYWYRQDPGQGLRLIYYSQIVNDFQKGDIAEGYSVSREKKESFPLTVTSAQKNPTAFYLCASSIRRGLLTGELFFGEGSRLTVL.

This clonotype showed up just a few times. The CDR3 spells CASSLGRAATNEKLFF. CDR3 nucleotides: TGTGCCAGCAGCTTGGGCAGGGCAGCAACTAATGAAAAACTGTTTTTT. This sequence joins TRBV11-2 and TRBJ1-4; D perhaps matches TRBD1 (5 bases). The CDR3 extends over 16 amino acids. In germline, CDR1 is SGHAT, CDR2 FQNNGV. Trimming left V 3 bases short and J 0 bases short, with 11 bases between.

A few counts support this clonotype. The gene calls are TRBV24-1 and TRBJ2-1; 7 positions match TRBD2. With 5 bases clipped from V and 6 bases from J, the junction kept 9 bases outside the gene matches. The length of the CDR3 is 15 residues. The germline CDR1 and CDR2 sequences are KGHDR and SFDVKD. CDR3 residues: CATSGRREKANEQFF. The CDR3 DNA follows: TGTGCCACCAGTGGGAGGCGGGAGAAGGCCAATGAGCAGTTCTTC.

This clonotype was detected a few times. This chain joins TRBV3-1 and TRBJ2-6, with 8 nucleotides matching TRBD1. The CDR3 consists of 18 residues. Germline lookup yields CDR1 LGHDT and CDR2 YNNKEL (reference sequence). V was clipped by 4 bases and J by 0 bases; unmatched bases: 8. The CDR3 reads CASSPRTGQISGANVLTF. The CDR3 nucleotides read TGTGCCAGCAGCCCCCGGACAGGGCAAATCTCTGGGGCCAACGTCCTGACTTTC.

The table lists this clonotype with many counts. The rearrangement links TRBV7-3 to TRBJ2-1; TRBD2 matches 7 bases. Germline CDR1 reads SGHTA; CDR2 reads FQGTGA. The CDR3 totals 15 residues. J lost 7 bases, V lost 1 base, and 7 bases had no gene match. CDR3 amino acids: CASSLMAGAANEQFF. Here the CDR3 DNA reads TGTGCCAGCAGCTTAATGGCGGGAGCTGCAAATGAGCAGTTCTTC.

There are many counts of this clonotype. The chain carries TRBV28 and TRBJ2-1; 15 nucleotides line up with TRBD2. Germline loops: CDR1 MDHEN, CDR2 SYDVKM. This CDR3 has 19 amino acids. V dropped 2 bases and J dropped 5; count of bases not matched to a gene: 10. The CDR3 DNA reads TGTGCCAGCAGTTTAGTCGGACTAGCGGGAGGGCCTACTCACAATGAGCAGTTCTTC. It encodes CASSLVGLAGGPTHNEQFF.

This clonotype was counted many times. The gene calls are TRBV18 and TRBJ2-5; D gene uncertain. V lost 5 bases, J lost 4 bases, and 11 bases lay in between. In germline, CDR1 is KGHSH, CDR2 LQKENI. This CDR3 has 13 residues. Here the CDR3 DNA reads TGTGCCAGCTCAACCACATACGCAGAGACCCAGTACTTC. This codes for CASSTTYAETQYF.

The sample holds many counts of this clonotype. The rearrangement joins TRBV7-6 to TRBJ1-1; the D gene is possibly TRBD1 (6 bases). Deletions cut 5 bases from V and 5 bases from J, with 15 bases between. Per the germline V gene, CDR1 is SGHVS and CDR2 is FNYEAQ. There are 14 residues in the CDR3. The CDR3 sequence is CASSPRTVLTEAFF. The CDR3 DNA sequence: TGTGCCAGCAGCCCCCGGACAGTATTAACTGAAGCTTTCTTT.

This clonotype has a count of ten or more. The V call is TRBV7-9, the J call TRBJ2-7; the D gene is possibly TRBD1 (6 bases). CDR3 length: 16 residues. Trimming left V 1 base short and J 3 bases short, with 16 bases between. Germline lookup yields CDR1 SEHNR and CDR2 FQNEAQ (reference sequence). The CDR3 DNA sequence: TGTGCCAGCAGCTTAGGACTACAGGGTTTTCTCTACGAGCAGTACTTC. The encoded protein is CASSLGLQGFLYEQYF. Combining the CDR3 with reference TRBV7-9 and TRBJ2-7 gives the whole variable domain DTGVSQNPRHKITKRGQNVTFRCDPISEHNRLYWYRQTLGQGPEFLTYFQNEAQLEKSRLLSDRFSAERPKGSFSTLEIQRTEQGDSAMYLCASSLGLQGFLYEQYFGPGTRLTVT.

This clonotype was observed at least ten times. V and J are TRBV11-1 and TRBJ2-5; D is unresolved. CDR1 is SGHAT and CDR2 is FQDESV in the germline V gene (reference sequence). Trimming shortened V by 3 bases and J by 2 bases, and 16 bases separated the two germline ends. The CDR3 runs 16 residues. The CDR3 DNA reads TGTGCCAGCAGCTTGCCGCGCGTGCCGGTACAAGAGACCCAGTACTTC. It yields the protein CASSLPRVPVQETQYF. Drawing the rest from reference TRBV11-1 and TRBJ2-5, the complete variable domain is EAEVAQSPRYKITEKSQAVAFWCDPISGHATLYWYRQILGQGPELLVQFQDESVVDDSQLPKDRFSAERLKGVDSTLKIQPAELGDSAMYLCASSLPRVPVQETQYFGPGTRLLVL.

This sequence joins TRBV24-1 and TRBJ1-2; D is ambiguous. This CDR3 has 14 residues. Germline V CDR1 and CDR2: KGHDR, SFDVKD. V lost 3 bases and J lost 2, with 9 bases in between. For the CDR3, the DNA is TGTGCCACCAGTGATCCGGACGTGAACTATGGCTACACCTTC. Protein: CATSDPDVNYGYTF.

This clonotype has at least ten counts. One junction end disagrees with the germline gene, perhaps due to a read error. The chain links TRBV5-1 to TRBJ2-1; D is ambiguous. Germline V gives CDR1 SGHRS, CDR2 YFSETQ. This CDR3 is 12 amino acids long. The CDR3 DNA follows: TGTGCCAGCAGCTTAGACTACAATGAGCAGTTCTTC. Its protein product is CASSLDYNEQFF.

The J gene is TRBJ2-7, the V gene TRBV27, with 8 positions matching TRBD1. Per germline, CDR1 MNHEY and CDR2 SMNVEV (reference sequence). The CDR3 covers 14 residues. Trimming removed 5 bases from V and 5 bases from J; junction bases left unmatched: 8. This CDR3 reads CASSPEDREHEQYF. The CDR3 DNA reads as TGTGCCAGCAGTCCGGAGGACAGGGAACACGAGCAGTACTTC.

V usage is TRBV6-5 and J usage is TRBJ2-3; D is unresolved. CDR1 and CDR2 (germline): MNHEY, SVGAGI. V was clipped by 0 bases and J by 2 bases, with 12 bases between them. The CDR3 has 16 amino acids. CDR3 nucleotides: TGTGCCAGCAGTTACTCCGGACCGGTGACCACAGATACGCAGTATTTT. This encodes CASSYSGPVTTDTQYF.

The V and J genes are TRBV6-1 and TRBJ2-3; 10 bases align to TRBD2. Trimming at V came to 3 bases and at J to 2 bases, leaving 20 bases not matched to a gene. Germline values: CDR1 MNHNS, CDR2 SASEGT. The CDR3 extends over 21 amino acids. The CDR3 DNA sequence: TGTGCCAGCAGTGACAGGTTACTAGCGGGACTGGTGTATGGAGACACAGATACGCAGTATTTT. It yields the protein CASSDRLLAGLVYGDTDTQYF.